The 30 T cell receptor beta chains listed next were all sequenced from one sample in a study of blood T cells in healthy people across ages. Sample-barcoded 5' priming and a J-beta primer mix drove a second PCR of roughly 6 to 12 cycles. TCRdb used MiXCR to reprocess the 5' RACE reads, holding one entry per CDR3 protein. The sample lists approximately 1,000,000 distinct CDR3 sequences; 45% were seen once. Source material: blood. Receptors originate from a woman in her sixties or seventies in good health.

This clonotype was seen only once. The rearrangement uses TRBV25-1 and TRBJ2-5, with TRBD2 as a possible D gene (6 bases). V was trimmed by 5 bases and J by 5 bases, leaving 18 bases between them. The CDR3 is made up of 15 amino acids. Germline CDR1 and CDR2: MGHDK and SYGVNS. Here the CDR3 reads CASSYTGLASETQYF. In nucleotides, the CDR3 is TGTGCCAGCAGTTACACGGGACTGGCTTCGGAGACCCAGTACTTC.

V and J are TRBV9 and TRBJ2-1, with 7 bases aligning to TRBD1. The V and J ends lost 3 bases and 10 bases, in that order; junction bases with no gene match: 10. The CDR3 sequence is 14 residues long. CDR1 is SGDLS, CDR2 YYNGEE, per germline. CDR3 protein: CASSASQGEQEQFF. The CDR3 nucleotides are TGTGCCAGCAGCGCGAGCCAGGGGGAGCAGGAGCAGTTCTTC.

The chain is built from TRBV28 and TRBJ2-7; 9 bases map to TRBD2. Looked up from germline, CDR1 is MDHEN and CDR2 is SYDVKM. Trimming took 7 bases from V and 2 from J; bases not matched to a gene: 12. There are 16 residues in the CDR3. The DNA for the CDR3 is TGTGCCAGCATCCTGAGGGGTCTAGCGGGGCCCTACGAGCAGTACTTC. Translation gives CASILRGLAGPYEQYF.

Only a few counts were recorded for this clonotype. The rearrangement links TRBV20-1 to TRBJ1-5, with 9 bases fitting TRBD1. Germline V gene data show CDR1 as DFQATT and CDR2 as SNEGSKA (reference sequence). This CDR3 has 16 amino acids. Trimming took 0 bases from V and 6 from J; bases not matched to a gene: 9. CDR3 protein: CSARDGDRVITQPQHF. As DNA, the CDR3 is TGCAGTGCTAGAGATGGGGACAGGGTGATTACTCAGCCCCAGCATTTT.

The chain combines TRBV7-2 with TRBJ1-4; D not resolved. This CDR3 contains 15 residues. V dropped 5 bases and J dropped 6 bases, with 16 bases sitting between them. CDR1 SGHTA and CDR2 FQGNSA come from the germline V gene. The CDR3, as DNA: TGTGCCAGCAGCCCCATCCCGACTCCTTATGAAAAACTGTTTTTT. This translates into CASSPIPTPYEKLFF.

This sequence joins TRBV13 and TRBJ2-3; D may be TRBD1 or TRBD2 (5 bases each). Trimming shortened V by 3 bases and J by 2 bases, and 15 bases separated the two germline ends. Germline assignment: CDR1 PRHDT and CDR2 FYEKMQ (reference sequence). The CDR3 sequence is 16 residues long. The CDR3 DNA reads as TGTGCCAGCAGCTTCCGGGACCTTTCCTTCACAGATACGCAGTATTTT. Translating gives CASSFRDLSFTDTQYF.

The chain links TRBV12-3 or TRBV12-4 to TRBJ2-7; a weak D match, TRBD2 (5 bases). V lost 0 bases and J lost 0, with 9 bases in between. The CDR3 totals 15 residues. Here the CDR3 DNA reads TGTGCCAGCAGTTTAGCGGGAGCGCGCTCCTACGAGCAGTACTTC. It yields the protein CASSLAGARSYEQYF.

The V call is TRBV29-1, the J call TRBJ2-3; 7 bases align to TRBD1. The V segment lost 1 base and the J segment 2 bases; nucleotides outside the gene matches: 6. Germline loops: CDR1 SQVTM, CDR2 ANQGSEA. This CDR3 is built from 15 residues. CDR3 nucleotides: TGCAGCGTTGAAGGAGGCAGGGGGACCACAGATACGCAGTATTTT. Protein product: CSVEGGRGTTDTQYF.

This clonotype occurred a few times. The chain uses TRBV7-8 and TRBJ2-5; 11 bases map to TRBD2. After removal of 5 bases from V and 1 base from J, the junction contained 9 bases not matched to a gene. The CDR3 loop spans 17 amino acids. Looked up from germline, CDR1 is SGHVS and CDR2 is FQNEAQ. Written as DNA, the CDR3 is TGTGCCAGCAGCATTGACTCTAGCGGGAGGCCCCAAGAGACCCAGTACTTC. Translation: CASSIDSSGRPQETQYF. Full variable domain (missing parts from reference TRBV7-8 and TRBJ2-5): GAGVSQSPRYKVAKRGQDVALRCDPISGHVSLFWYQQALGQGPEFLTYFQNEAQLDKSGLPSDRFFAERPEGSVSTLKIQRTQQEDSAVYLCASSIDSSGRPQETQYFGPGTRLLVL.

The chain recombines TRBV10-3 with TRBJ2-7; D is unclear. Germline V lookup: CDR1 ENHRY, CDR2 SYGVKD. The CDR3 is made up of 16 amino acids. Trimming took 0 bases from V and 6 from J, leaving 18 bases between them. The CDR3 nucleotides are TGTGCCATCAGTGAGTCGTATGGCGGTGGAGTTGTCGAGCAGTACTTC. Translation: CAISESYGGGVVEQYF.

This clonotype has more than one count but fewer than ten. V usage is TRBV7-2 and J usage is TRBJ2-1; 13 bases align to TRBD2. After removal of 5 bases from V and 0 bases from J, the junction contained 4 bases not matched to a gene. This CDR3 has 17 residues. Looked up from germline, CDR1 is SGHTA and CDR2 is FQGNSA. The CDR3 sequence: CASSPTSGRFSYNEQFF. In DNA form, the CDR3 reads TGTGCCAGCAGCCCGACTAGCGGGAGGTTCTCCTACAATGAGCAGTTCTTC.

This rearrangement joins TRBV30 to TRBJ2-5; TRBD2 is a possible D gene (7 bases). The V end was cut by 0 bases, the J end by 6 bases, with 14 bases between. Germline lookup yields CDR1 GTSNPN and CDR2 SVGIG (reference sequence). This CDR3 spans 14 amino acids. The chain's CDR3 is CAWSVRGAVKTQYF. CDR3 bases: TGTGCCTGGAGTGTACGGGGGGCGGTGAAGACCCAGTACTTC. The full variable domain, with the rest looked up from reference TRBV30 and TRBJ2-5, is SQTIHQWPATLVQPVGSPLSLECTVEGTSNPNLYWYRQAAGRGLQLLFYSVGIGQISSEVPQNLSASRPQDRQFILSSKKLLLSDSGFYLCAWSVRGAVKTQYFGPGTRLLVL.

This clonotype was counted a few times. The rearrangement links TRBV27 to TRBJ2-7; 14 bases match TRBD2. V dropped 3 bases and J dropped 1; count of bases not matched to a gene: 2. Looked up from germline, CDR1 is MNHEY and CDR2 is SMNVEV (reference sequence). This CDR3 comprises 16 residues. In nucleotides, the CDR3 is TGTGCCAGCAGTTTTCGACTAGCGGGAGGGTCCTACGAGCAGTACTTC. Amino acid sequence: CASSFRLAGGSYEQYF.

This chain joins TRBV24-1 and TRBJ2-3, with a weak D call TRBD1 (6 bases). The ends were cut back, 2 bases at V and 2 bases at J, with 7 bases in the middle. In germline, CDR1 is KGHDR, CDR2 SFDVKD. The CDR3 runs to 14 residues. CDR3 region: CATSDWDNTDTQYF. In DNA form, the CDR3 reads TGTGCCACCAGTGATTGGGACAACACAGATACGCAGTATTTT.

This chain links TRBV20-1 with TRBJ1-6; 7 bases are a match to TRBD1. The junction had 7 bases not matched to a gene; V was cut back by 2 bases and J by 9 bases. CDR3 length: 14 amino acids. Germline V gives CDR1 DFQATT, CDR2 SNEGSKA (reference sequence). CDR3 in amino acids: CSARSGTAFSPLHF. The CDR3 bases are TGCAGTGCTAGATCCGGGACAGCGTTTTCACCCCTCCACTTT.

The chain uses TRBV24-1 and TRBJ2-5; 8 bases are a match to TRBD1. Germline V CDR1 and CDR2: KGHDR, SFDVKD. The CDR3 is made up of 14 amino acids. J was trimmed by 5 bases and V by 6 bases; bases with no gene match: 7. The CDR3 loop is CATSPLDREETQYF. CDR3 bases: TGTGCCACCAGTCCTTTGGACAGGGAGGAGACCCAGTACTTC.

V gene TRBV10-3 combines with J gene TRBJ1-1, with 11 bases aligning to TRBD1. The CDR3 consists of 13 residues. V dropped 6 bases and J dropped 7; count of bases not matched to a gene: 4. Germline V gives CDR1 ENHRY, CDR2 SYGVKD. CDR3 sequence: CAISGQGAGEAFF. In DNA, the CDR3 is TGTGCCATCAGCGGACAGGGGGCTGGTGAAGCTTTCTTT.

The rearrangement joins TRBV6-6 to TRBJ1-2; D is undetermined. Trimming cost V 2 bases and J 7 bases, with 8 bases left between them. Germline assignment: CDR1 MNHNY and CDR2 SVGAGI (reference sequence). The CDR3 spans 12 residues. CDR3 in amino acids: CASSYKDGGYTF. DNA for the CDR3: TGTGCCAGCAGTTACAAGGACGGTGGCTACACCTTC.

The chain recombines TRBV7-2 with TRBJ2-2; no firm D call. This CDR3 is built from 12 residues. Trimming took off 5 bases at V and 7 bases at J, with 8 bases between the two ends. From germline, CDR1 is SGHTA and CDR2 FQGNSA. This CDR3 reads CASSQRIGELFF. As DNA, the CDR3 is TGTGCCAGCAGCCAACGGATCGGGGAGCTGTTTTTT.

The genes are TRBV7-9 and TRBJ2-7; tentatively, D is TRBD1 (5 bases). V was cut by 2 bases and J by 1 base, with 12 bases left in between. The germline gives CDR1 SEHNR, CDR2 FQNEAQ (reference sequence). The CDR3 consists of 15 residues. The CDR3 spells CASSLRGQVSYEQYF. DNA of the CDR3: TGTGCCAGCAGCTTAAGGGGTCAAGTTTCCTACGAGCAGTACTTC.

The J gene is TRBJ2-5, the V gene TRBV7-9; D is ambiguous. CDR1 SEHNR and CDR2 FQNEAQ come from the germline V gene (reference sequence). This CDR3 spans 14 amino acids. V shed 4 bases and J shed 1 base, with 10 bases lying between them. As DNA, the CDR3 is TGTGCCAGCAGCTGGAGCCGATCCCAAGAGACCCAGTACTTC. It specifies CASSWSRSQETQYF.

The V gene is TRBV24-1, the J gene TRBJ2-5; D not certain. The germline V gene has CDR1 KGHDR and CDR2 SFDVKD. Trimming pared 0 bases from V and 4 bases from J, leaving 11 bases between. CDR3 length: 15 amino acids. The chain's CDR3 is CATSDLWGSGETQYF. As DNA, the CDR3 is TGTGCCACCAGTGATTTGTGGGGAAGTGGAGAGACCCAGTACTTC.

Worth noting for this clonotype: One end of the junction is discordant with germline, which a read error may explain. The chain joins TRBV6-2 or TRBV6-3 to TRBJ2-7; D is undetermined. The end of the DNA fits TRBJ2-5 better, so the J call may be wrong. The germline CDR1 and CDR2 sequences are MNHEY and SVGEGT. CDR3 size: 11 residues. CDR3 loop: CVSSYQETQYF. The CDR3 DNA reads TGTGTCAGCAGTTATCAAGAGACCCAGTACTTC.

This clonotype was observed a few times. J is TRBJ2-1 and V is TRBV3-1, with 11 bases identical to TRBD2. The CDR3 sequence is 15 residues long. The junction had 5 bases not matched to a gene; V was cut back by 1 base and J by 9 bases. Per the germline V gene, CDR1 is LGHDT and CDR2 is YNNKEL (reference sequence). CDR3 coding DNA: TGTGCCAGCAGCCAAGGACTAGCGGGAAGTTTTGAGCAGTTCTTC. It is translated as CASSQGLAGSFEQFF.

There are many counts of this clonotype. The chain is built from TRBV6-5 and TRBJ1-5; D is possibly TRBD1 (6 bases). The V end lost 6 bases, the J end lost 0 bases, and 12 bases lay between the germline ends. This CDR3 region has 15 residues. In germline, CDR1 is MNHEY, CDR2 SVGAGI. CDR3 sequence reads: CASSPGGNSNQPQHF. The CDR3 bases are TGTGCCAGCAGCCCGGGGGGCAATAGCAATCAGCCCCAGCATTTT.

This clonotype was detected only once. J is TRBJ2-4 and V is TRBV6-5; 11 bases agree with TRBD1. The DNA end favors TRBJ2-7, so the J call may be wrong. Germline CDR1 and CDR2: MNHEY and SVGAGI. The CDR3 consists of 15 residues. The CDR3 nucleotides are TGTGCCAGCAGTTACGTGGGACAGGGGGGCTACGAGCAGTACTTC. This sequence encodes CASSYVGQGGYEQYF.

Here the CDR3 DNA reads TGTGCCAGCAGTTCAGATCCTCCTCGCGCGCAAGAGACCCAGTACTTC. Its protein product is CASSSDPPRAQETQYF. The chain carries TRBV28 and TRBJ2-5; no firm D call. Deletions cut 4 bases from V and 2 bases from J, with 17 bases between. The CDR3 sequence is 16 residues long. Germline V gives CDR1 MDHEN, CDR2 SYDVKM. The variable domain in full, with the rest retrieved from reference TRBV28 and TRBJ2-5, is DVKVTQSSRYLVKRTGEKVFLECVQDMDHENMFWYRQDPGLGLRLIYFSYDVKMKEKGDIPEGYSVSREKKERFSLILESASTNQTSMYLCASSSDPPRAQETQYFGPGTRLLVL.

The J gene is TRBJ2-6, the V gene TRBV24-1; 9 nucleotides match TRBD1. Germline CDR1 and CDR2: KGHDR and SFDVKD. V gave up 3 bases and J gave up 1 base; unmatched junction bases: 6. CDR3 size: 18 residues. The chain's CDR3 is CATSDKWTGESGANVLTF. The CDR3 bases are TGTGCCACCAGTGATAAATGGACAGGGGAGTCTGGGGCCAACGTCCTGACTTTC.

The table lists this clonotype with a few counts. The CDR3 loop reads CSARDGPGREAKNIQYF. For the CDR3, the DNA is TGCAGTGCTAGAGATGGGCCCGGGCGGGAGGCCAAAAACATTCAGTACTTC. The chain recombines TRBV20-1 with TRBJ2-4, with 7 bases lining up with TRBD2. Germline CDR1 and CDR2: DFQATT and SNEGSKA (reference sequence). V was clipped by 0 bases and J by 1 base; unmatched bases: 9. This CDR3 is built from 17 residues.

This clonotype was seen a handful of times. The rearrangement joins TRBV5-1 to TRBJ1-4, with 8 bases identical to TRBD1. V shed 3 bases, J shed 8 bases, and the junction held 0 bases outside the gene matches. Germline V gives CDR1 SGHRS, CDR2 YFSETQ. The CDR3 has 12 amino acids. Here the CDR3 DNA reads TGCGCCAGCAGCTGGGACAGGGAAAAACTGTTTTTT. Amino acids: CASSWDREKLFF.